This T cell receptor beta chain appears in the sequencing data of a study of graft-versus-host responses after intestinal transplantation. The wider study: Each patient got anti-thymocyte globulin induction, then tacrolimus and steroids for roughly 3 years.

Method: immunoSEQ multiplex PCR; TCRdb's copy keeps in-frame clones and lacks some. The sample shows about 81,000 clones, approximately 90% of them seen only once. CDR1 is LNHDA and CDR2 is SQIVND in the germline V gene (reference sequence). V was pared by 4 bases and J by 4 bases, with 13 bases of the junction left unmatched. This CDR3 spans 17 amino acids. Study-wide results and caveats: Within allografts, high graft-versus-host to host-versus-graft clonal ratios were seen among patients with graft-donor T cell macrochimerism.

Points on this clone: The target antigen is unknown.

The V gene is TRBV19, the J gene TRBJ2-3, with TRBD2 identical over 8 bases. Sequenced material: unstimulated CD4+ T cells sorted from spleen or lymph node cells, taken before transplant. The sequence derives from a human donor who was the organ donor for an intestinal transplant. CDR3: CASSRDGGVIMADTQYF. The CDR3 region has the DNA TGTGCCAGTAGTAGGGACGGGGGGGTTATTATGGCAGATACGCAGTATTTT.